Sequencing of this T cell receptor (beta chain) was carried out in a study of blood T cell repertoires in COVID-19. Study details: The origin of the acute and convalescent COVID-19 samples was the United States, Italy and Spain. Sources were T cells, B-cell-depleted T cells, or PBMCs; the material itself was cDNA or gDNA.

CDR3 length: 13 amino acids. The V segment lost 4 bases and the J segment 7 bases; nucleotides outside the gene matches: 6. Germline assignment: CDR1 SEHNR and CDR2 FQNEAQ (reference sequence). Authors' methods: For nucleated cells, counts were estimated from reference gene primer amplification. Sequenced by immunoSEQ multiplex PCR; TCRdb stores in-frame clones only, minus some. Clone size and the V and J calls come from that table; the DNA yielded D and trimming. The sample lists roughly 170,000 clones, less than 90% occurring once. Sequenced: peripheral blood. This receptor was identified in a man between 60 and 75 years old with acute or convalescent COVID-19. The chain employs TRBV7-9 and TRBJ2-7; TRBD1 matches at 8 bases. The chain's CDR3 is CASSWQGAGEQYF. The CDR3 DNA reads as TGTGCCAGCAGCTGGCAGGGGGCAGGGGAGCAGTACTTC.